Listed here is a single T cell receptor (beta chain). Its antigen is not yet known. No much larger clone is present one base from it, and per-base qualities are unavailable. The data were taken from a study of cytomegalovirus exposure and HLA in healthy donors (dated by TCRdb to 2016 to 2017). Some background on the complete study: An earlier analysis of approximately 600 of the donors reported about 290 Gb of sequence data and 117 million unique TCR beta sequences from about 200 million T cells. About 280 gigabases of sequencing data and approximately 92 million unique TCR sequences made up an early release that covered some 640 HLA-typed donors. The genetic ancestry cluster associated with self-reported Caucasian donors included over 80% of the roughly 400 genotyped donors. The aim of the study was to test whether cataloging public T cell receptors could identify signatures of past pathogen exposure. The T cell repertoires of some 700 subjects were profiled by immunosequencing and related to cytomegalovirus serostatus. Besides the first cohort of roughly 700 subjects, a separate validation cohort made up of 95 to 150 different subjects was used. To predict cytomegalovirus infection status, the study brought together high-throughput TCR immunosequencing, statistical association of individual TCRs with disease status, and machine learning. To study patterns of TCR occurrence, a later analysis re-analyzed previously published TCR beta repertoires from around 660 donors and added high-resolution HLA genotyping. Rather than drawing on any new phenotypic data, the later analysis identified candidate immune exposures from TCR beta sequences and the way those sequences occurred across donors. In an earlier analysis of over 550 of the donors, high-throughput TCR beta sequencing was used to judge whether each TCR beta V gene segment behaved as functional or pseudogenic. Donor age, sex, ethnicity and CMV serostatus were compiled alongside the repertoire data. A later genetic analysis used genome-wide SNP genotypes for 398 of the 666 donors, treating that subset as a discovery cohort. All discovery cohort repertoires had been generated on a single sequencing platform. HLA typing included class I and class II loci at four-digit resolution. Typing coverage varied by locus: roughly 620-630 donors for A, B, C, DRB1 and DQB1; approximately 500 for DQA1; around 570 for DPA1; some 470 for DPB1. Because of strong linkage in the cohort, roughly 5 DR-DQ haplotypes were treated as single units for association and clustering. Among some 400 genotyped donors of the cohort, an average of around 240,000 unique TCR beta nucleotide sequences was sequenced per donor, of which 15% to 20% were non-productive. Overall results and qualifications from the work: Correlated functional status among segregating V segments might be attributable to linkage disequilibrium, but an unknown experimental factor could not be ruled out. The classifier was reported to diagnose cytomegalovirus status with high specificity and sensitivity in both the original and validation cohorts. Because HLA typing was missing for some donors at each locus, association tests included only the typed subset. When HLA alleles, especially DR and DQ, strongly co-occurred, TCR associations were difficult to assign to individual alleles. A later genetic analysis reported fewer N-insertions in productive TCRs among donors in an Asian-associated ancestry cluster than the 666-donor mean. A further reported finding was that TCR beta sequences accurately predicted the HLA-A and HLA-B alleles for most subjects in the first cohort. A few of the identified cytomegalovirus-associated TCR beta chains were confirmed in vitro to be specific for cytomegalovirus antigens. Some IMGT-functional V segments, including TRBV6-2 and TRBV6-3, could not be told apart with the 87-base-pair reads, so those segments were excluded. According to a later analysis, TCR association rates differed among HLA loci, with DRB1 alleles showing the most associated TCRs and HLA-C alleles showing the fewest. In a later analysis, HLA-associated TCR beta chains were found to be more clonally expanded and to have lower generation probabilities than equally common non-associated chains. According to a later analysis, most CMV-associated TCR beta chains appeared to be HLA-restricted, and the HLA associations seemed to be driven largely by CMV exposure. An association between a missense DCLRE1C variant and V-gene and J-gene trimming of TCR beta chains was found in a later genetic analysis and replicated in an independent cohort. A later analysis associated 16,951 TCR beta sequences with specific HLA alleles at a false discovery rate of 0.05. Across donors, most TCR sequences were observed very rarely, whereas some public TCRs were present in many individuals. A cluster of highly shared sequence variants was judged likely to represent a technical artifact of the sequencing pipeline. This cohort had only TCR beta chains sequenced, and the lack of alpha or paired-chain data limited which features could be detected. Presence/absence analyses assumed roughly uniform sequencing depth across donors, an assumption that may not hold. A later analysis reported that several top co-occurrence clusters appeared linked to parvovirus B19, influenza, CMV and Epstein-Barr virus. The earlier analysis of 450 to 700 of the donors excluded roughly 17 rarely observed V segments, including chromosome 9 orphons, because counts were too low. Immune exposure information for the cohort was limited to CMV serostatus. In an earlier analysis of 587 of the donors, most TCR beta V segments appeared in productive rearrangements about 87% or about 30% of the time, broadly matching IMGT annotations. The study gave a list of roughly 150 TCR beta chains associated with cytomegalovirus. The authors suggested that the approach could potentially be generalized to other disease states and immunological phenotypes.

V is reduced by 4 bases and J by 4 bases, leaving a spacing of 6 bases between them. From the cysteine through the phenylalanine, the CDR3 covers 12 amino acids. The DNA shown is the 36-base CDR3, in frame from base 1. CDR1 LNHDA and CDR2 SQIVND are derived from the germline V gene (reference sequence). In total, approximately 610 healthy bone marrow donors made up the cohort. Cohort members were all nominally healthy when sampled, although unrecorded immune exposures were likely present. The donor was CMV seronegative and belonged to the group of over 350 seronegative cohort members. Each donor provided a peripheral blood sample, and peripheral blood mononuclear cells were used for TCR beta sequencing. The Qiagen DNeasy Blood Extraction Kit was used to extract genomic DNA from the blood cell samples. The library relied on the immunoSEQ multiplex PCR assay. A mixture of 60 forward primers for TCR Vbeta segments and 13 reverse primers for TCR Jbeta segments was used in the multiplex PCR. Amplification of the CDR3 region of rearranged TCR beta genes was performed with a multiplex PCR assay on genomic DNA. Amplified TCR beta libraries were sequenced as 87-base-pair reads on the Illumina HiSeq System. The source study handled its data this way. Across the 600 to 700 repertoires, a later analysis counted some 80 million unique TCR beta chains, approximately 10 million of which were shared by at least two donors. To remove PCR and sequencing errors, raw reads were error-corrected and collapsed into unique sequences using a nearest-neighbor algorithm that merged closely related sequences. Alignment of CDR3 sequences to IMGT reference sequences was used to assign V, D and J gene segments. Each retained sequence needed at least a six-nucleotide match to both a V gene segment and a J gene segment. A rearrangement counted as productive if the CDR3 had no stop codons and remained in frame with V and J, and every other rearrangement counted as non-productive. Following IMGT convention, CDR3 was defined as the stretch from the second conserved V-encoded cysteine up to the conserved J-encoded phenylalanine. Sequences without an unambiguous match to a single V gene segment were excluded from the earlier analysis of a few hundred of the donors. An earlier analysis of about 590 of the donors classified V segments as functional when productive rearrangements were above 56.7% and as segregating when the standard deviation between donors was above 5%. A statistical classification framework was built for diagnosing cytomegalovirus status from the catalog of TCR beta chain sequences. V and J gene assignment, in a later analysis, came from comparing TCR nucleotide sequences with IMGT/GENE-DB human TR gene sequences. The TCRdist pipeline was used in a later analysis to assign CDR3 sequences and most-parsimonious VDJ recombination scenarios. In a later analysis, each TCR beta chain was defined by its CDR3 amino acid sequence together with its V-gene family, and reads lacking a unique V-gene family were excluded. In a later analysis, 450 to 600 highly shared, low-generation-probability nucleotide sequences were removed to address suspected cross-contamination and a sequencing artifact. In a later analysis, a clonal expansion index was calculated for each public chain from normalized within-repertoire ranks of inferred template counts. In a later analysis, generation probabilities were computed using a VDJ recombination model fitted to out-of-frame rearrangements, and the results were checked against IGoR. Hypergeometric tests were used in a later analysis to score TCR-TCR, TCR-HLA and TCR-CMV co-occurrence, with a repertoire-size bias correction applied to the TCR pairs. False discovery rates were estimated in a later analysis by permuting HLA or CMV assignments 20 times. In a later analysis, co-occurring TCRs were grouped with DBSCAN, and TCRdist sequence similarity was added when clustering was performed within HLA-allele-positive subsets. Repertoires with fewer than 30,000 or more than 120,000 public chains, plus five repertoires with anomalous nucleotide sharing, were excluded from co-occurrence clustering. Held by TCRdb, this immuneACCESS table contains in-frame sequences only and omits some clones. Under half of the omission traces to an unresolved V gene where checked; the cause of the rest is unknown. Clone size and the V and J calls come from that table; the DNA yielded D and trimming. This sample comprises about 170,000 clones, about three quarters of them detected only once. Roughly 2% of the sample is in the top ten clones.

The specimen was PBMCs. Recombination connected TRBV19 to TRBJ2-3, and TRBD1 may be the D gene, going by 6 matching bases. This TCR came from a female donor in good health and CMV-seronegative. The CDR3 sequence is CASSTGADTQYF. The nucleotide sequence is TGTGCCAGTAGTACAGGGGCAGATACGCAGTATTTT.